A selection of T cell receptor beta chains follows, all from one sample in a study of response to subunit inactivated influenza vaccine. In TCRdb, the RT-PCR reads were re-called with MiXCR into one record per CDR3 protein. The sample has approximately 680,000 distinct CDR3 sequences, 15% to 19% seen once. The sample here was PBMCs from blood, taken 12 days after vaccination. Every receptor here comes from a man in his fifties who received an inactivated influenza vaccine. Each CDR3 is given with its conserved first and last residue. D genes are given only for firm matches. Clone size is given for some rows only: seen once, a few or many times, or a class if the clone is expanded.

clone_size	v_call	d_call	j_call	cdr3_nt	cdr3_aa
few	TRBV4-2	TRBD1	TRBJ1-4	TGTGCCAGCAGCCAGGGACCCACAGGGGCGAATGAAAAACTGTTTTTT	CASSQGPTGANEKLFF
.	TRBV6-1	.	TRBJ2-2	TGTGCCAGCAGTGGCTCGGGGGTTCCCGGGGAGCTGTTTTTT	CASSGSGVPGELFF
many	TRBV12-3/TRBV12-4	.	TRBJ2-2	TGTGCCAGCAGTTCGGACGCATTGAACACCGGGGAGCTGTTTTTT	CASSSDALNTGELFF
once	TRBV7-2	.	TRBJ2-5	TGTGCCAGCAGCTTAAATTATCTCCAGACCCAGTACTTC	CASSLNYLQTQYF
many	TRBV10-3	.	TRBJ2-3	TGTGCCATCAGTGAGCCTCGCCCGCCTGCTAGCACAGATACGCAGTATTTT	CAISEPRPPASTDTQYF
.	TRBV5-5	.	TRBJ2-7	TGTGCCAGCAGCTTGAGTGGTGTGCAGTCCGTCTACGAGCAGTACTTC	CASSLSGVQSVYEQYF
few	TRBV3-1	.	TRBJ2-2	TGTGCCAGCAGACGGACAGACACCGGGGAGCTGTTTTTT	CASRRTDTGELFF
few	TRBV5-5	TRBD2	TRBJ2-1	TGTGCCAGCAGCCCGACGACTAGCGGGAGGTACAATGAGCAGTTCTTC	CASSPTTSGRYNEQFF
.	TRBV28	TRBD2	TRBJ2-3	TGTGCCAGCAGTTCCCTCGACGCGGTAGCGGGATCTTACACAGATACGCAGTATTTT	CASSSLDAVAGSYTDTQYF
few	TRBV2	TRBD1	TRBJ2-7	TGTGCCAGCAGTGCAGGGGGCAACGAGCAGTACTTC	CASSAGGNEQYF
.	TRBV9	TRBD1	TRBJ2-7	TGTGCCAGCAGCGTAGGCTCCGGGACAGTCTACGAGCAGTACTTC	CASSVGSGTVYEQYF
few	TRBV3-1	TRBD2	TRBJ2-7	TGTGCCAGCAGCCAAGACGGCAGGGCGGGAGGAGAGCAGTACTTC	CASSQDGRAGGEQYF
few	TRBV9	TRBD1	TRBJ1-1	TGTGCCAGCAGCGCATCACCGGACGGACAGGCAGGAGCTTTCTTT	CASSASPDGQAGAFF
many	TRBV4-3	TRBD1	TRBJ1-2	TGCGCCAGCAGCAAGACAGGGGGCTATGGCTACACCTTC	CASSKTGGYGYTF
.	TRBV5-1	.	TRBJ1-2	TGCGCCAGCAGCTCGGATGCGACCAACTATGGCTACACCTTC	CASSSDATNYGYTF
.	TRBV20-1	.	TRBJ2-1	TGCAGTGCTAGAGATCTCACCCTGGGGCCGAATGAGCAGTTCTTC	CSARDLTLGPNEQFF
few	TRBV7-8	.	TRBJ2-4	TGTGCCAGCAGCTTAGCAACCCGGTTGGGCAGTAAAAACATTCAGTACTTC	CASSLATRLGSKNIQYF
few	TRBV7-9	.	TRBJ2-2	TGTGCCAGCAGCCCAGAGGGGCAGCACCCCGGGGAGCTGTTTTTT	CASSPEGQHPGELFF
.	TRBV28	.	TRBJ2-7	TGTGCCAGCACCACCTTAGGGGGGGGATCCTACGAGCAGTACTTC	CASTTLGGGSYEQYF
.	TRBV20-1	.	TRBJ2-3	TGCAGTGCTAGGGCCCCCTATGAGCGGAGCACAGATACGCAGTATTTT	CSARAPYERSTDTQYF
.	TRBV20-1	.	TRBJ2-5	TGCAGTGCTAGCCCCAACCCAGTAGGGGAGACCCAGTACTTC	CSASPNPVGETQYF
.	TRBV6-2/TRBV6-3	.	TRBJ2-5	TGTGCCAGCAGTTACTCGTACCAAGAGACCCAGTACTTC	CASSYSYQETQYF
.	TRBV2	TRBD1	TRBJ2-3	TGTGCCAGCAGTGAAGGGCAGGGGGATGCAGATACGCAGTATTTT	CASSEGQGDADTQYF
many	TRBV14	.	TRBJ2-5	TGTGCCAGCAGGGCCCGGATAGGGGAGACCCAGTACTTC	CASRARIGETQYF
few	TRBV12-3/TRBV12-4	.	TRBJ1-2	TGTGCCAGCACCCTGGGACACCCCACTAACTATGGCTACACCTTC	CASTLGHPTNYGYTF
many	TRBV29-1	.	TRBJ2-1	TGCAGCGCTGCTAGGCTAGGGGCCTCCAATGAGCAGTTCTTC	CSAARLGASNEQFF
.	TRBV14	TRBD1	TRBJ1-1	TGTGCCAGCAGCCCCTACAGGGGGACTTTGAACACTGAAGCTTTCTTT	CASSPYRGTLNTEAFF
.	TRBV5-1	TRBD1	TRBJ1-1	TGCGCCAGCAGCTCCCACCGGGACAGGGGCACTGAAGCTTTCTTT	CASSSHRDRGTEAFF
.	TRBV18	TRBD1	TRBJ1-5	TGTGCCAGCTCACCACCGTGGCAGGACAGGCCCCAGCTTTTT	CASSPPWQDRPQLF
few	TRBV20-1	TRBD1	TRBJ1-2	TGCAGTGCCCCACAGGGGGCGGTTAAGCTGCGTGGCTACACCTTC	CSAPQGAVKLRGYTF
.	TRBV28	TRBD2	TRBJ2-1	TGTGCCAGCAGCATTACTAGCGGGGGGTCCAATGAGCAGTTCTTC	CASSITSGGSNEQFF
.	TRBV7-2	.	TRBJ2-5	TGTGCCAGCAGCTTAGGGTTCCCTGGGCAAGAGACCCAGTACTTC	CASSLGFPGQETQYF
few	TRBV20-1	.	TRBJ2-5	TGCAGTGCTAGGTGGGCTGAAACAGAGACCCAGTACTTC	CSARWAETETQYF
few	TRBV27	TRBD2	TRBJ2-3	TGTGCCAGCAGTCCCTACACCGGGGGGGGTACGCAGTATTTT	CASSPYTGGGTQYF
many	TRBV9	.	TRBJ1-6	TGTGCCAGCAGCCGAGATCTATCGAGCTATAATTCACCCCTCCACTTT	CASSRDLSSYNSPLHF
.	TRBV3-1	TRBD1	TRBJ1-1	TGTGCCAGCAGTCAGACAGGGTACGGGGCTGAAGCTTTCTTT	CASSQTGYGAEAFF
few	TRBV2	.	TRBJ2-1	TGTGCCAGCAGTGTGGCCTACAAGCAGTTCTTC	CASSVAYKQFF
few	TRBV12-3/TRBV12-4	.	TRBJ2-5	TGTGCCAGCAGTTTAGACACCGCCTCGTTGGAGACCCAGTACTTC	CASSLDTASLETQYF
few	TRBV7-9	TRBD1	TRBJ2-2	TGTGCCAGCAGCTCATTGGGGACAGGGCGCGACACCGGGGAGCTGTTTTTT	CASSSLGTGRDTGELFF
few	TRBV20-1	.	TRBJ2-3	TGCAGTGCTAGAGGTGGTAGGGAAGATACGCAGTATTTT	CSARGGREDTQYF
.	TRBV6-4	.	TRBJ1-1	TGTGCCAGCAAAAGGGCTATGAACACTGAAGCTTTCTTT	CASKRAMNTEAFF
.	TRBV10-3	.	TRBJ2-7	TGTGCCATCAGAGATTTGGACACCTCCTACGAGCAGTACTTC	CAIRDLDTSYEQYF
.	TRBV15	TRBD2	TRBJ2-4	TGTGCCACCAGCAGAGATGGGATAGCGGGGGGTCAGTACTTC	CATSRDGIAGGQYF
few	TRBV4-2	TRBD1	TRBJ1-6	TGTGCCAGCAGCCAAGAACGGACAGGGCCGGTAGCACCCCTCCACTTT	CASSQERTGPVAPLHF
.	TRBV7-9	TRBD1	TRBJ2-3	TGTGCCAGCAGCACGGACAGGGAAGCAGATACGCAGTATTTT	CASSTDREADTQYF
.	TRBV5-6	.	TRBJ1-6	TGTGCCAGCAGCAATACAGGGTACAGTTCACCCCTCCACTTT	CASSNTGYSSPLHF
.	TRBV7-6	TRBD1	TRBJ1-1	TGTGCCAGCAGTTTGGACAGGGGAGACACTGAAGCTTTCTTT	CASSLDRGDTEAFF
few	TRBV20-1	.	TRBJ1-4	TGCAGTGCGTTAGGGACGGACGAAAAACTGTTTTTT	CSALGTDEKLFF
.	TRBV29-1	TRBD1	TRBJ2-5	TGCAGCGGCCTCCGGGACAGGGGGGGAGAGACCCAGTACTTC	CSGLRDRGGETQYF
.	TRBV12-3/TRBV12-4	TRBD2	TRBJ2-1	TGTGCCAGCAGGGTGGCTAGCGGTCCCTACAATGAGCAGTTCTTC	CASRVASGPYNEQFF
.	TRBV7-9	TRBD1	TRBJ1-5	TGTGCCAGCAGCGTGATTCGGACAGGGCTTCAGCCCCAGCATTTT	CASSVIRTGLQPQHF
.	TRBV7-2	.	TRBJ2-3	TGTGCCAGCAGCTTAGAACCGGACACAGATACGCAGTATTTT	CASSLEPDTDTQYF